Below, 20 T cell receptor beta chains from the same sample are listed, as sequenced in a study of blood T cell repertoires in COVID-19. Data came from immunoSEQ multiplex PCR; TCRdb stores just in-frame clones and leaves some out. The profile covers about 240,000 clones, with about 86% appearing a single time and roughly 10% taken by the ten largest. The sample taken for sequencing was peripheral blood. All receptors derive from an elderly woman with acute or convalescent COVID-19.

The chain has TRBV18 and TRBJ1-2; 7 positions agree with TRBD1. CDR3 length: 15 residues. Per germline, CDR1 KGHSH and CDR2 LQKENI. Trimming removed 3 bases from V and 2 bases from J; junction bases left unmatched: 6. CDR3 coding DNA: TGTGCCAGCTCACCCCGGGACAGTGGAAACTATGGCTACACCTTC. Protein: CASSPRDSGNYGYTF.

This clone has just a few counts. The CDR3 spells CASRRTGTDEQYF. The CDR3 coding sequence is TGTGCCAGCAGGAGGACAGGGACGGACGAGCAGTACTTC. This chain links TRBV2 with TRBJ2-7; 8 bases line up with TRBD1. Germline CDR1 reads SNHLY; CDR2 reads FYNNEI. Trimming took 6 bases from V and 5 from J; bases not matched to a gene: 6. The CDR3 sequence is 13 residues long.

This chain links TRBV6-5 with TRBJ1-2, with D maybe TRBD1 (5 bases). The CDR3 extends over 15 amino acids. The germline gives CDR1 MNHEY, CDR2 SVGAGI. Trimming stripped 8 bases from V and 6 bases from J, with 22 bases between. The CDR3 coding sequence is TGTGCCAGCCCTCATAGTGGCAGGGTTAATGATGGCTACACCTTC. Protein product: CASPHSGRVNDGYTF.

V usage is TRBV4-1 and J usage is TRBJ2-3, with TRBD2 identical over 14 bases. This CDR3 has 16 residues. V dropped 2 bases and J dropped 6; count of bases not matched to a gene: 4. Per germline, CDR1 MGHRA and CDR2 YSYEKL. DNA for the CDR3: TGCGCCAGCAGCCAAACGACTAGCGGGGGGGTGGATACGCAGTATTTT. This translates into CASSQTTSGGVDTQYF.

The rearrangement uses TRBV6-5 and TRBJ1-5, with TRBD1 identical over 7 bases. Per the germline V gene, CDR1 is MNHEY and CDR2 is SVGAGI. CDR3 length: 13 amino acids. The J segment lost 7 bases and the V segment lost 5 bases, leaving 5 bases of the junction unmatched. CDR3 nucleotide sequence: TGTGCCAGCAGTACGACAGGGAGGCAGCCCCAGCATTTT. Translation gives CASSTTGRQPQHF.

The chain combines TRBV2 with TRBJ1-2; the match to TRBD1 covers 8 bases. J was trimmed by 7 bases and V by 6 bases; bases with no gene match: 13. CDR1 and CDR2 from the germline V gene are SNHLY and FYNNEI. The CDR3 totals 15 residues. The CDR3 DNA reads TGTGCCAGCAGAACTGACAGGGGTTTTTTCATTGGCTACACCTTC. Its translation is CASRTDRGFFIGYTF.

This CDR3 reads CAWSLNRDSPLHF. The CDR3 DNA reads as TGTGCCTGGAGTTTAAACAGGGATTCACCCCTCCACTTT. This chain connects TRBV30 to TRBJ1-6; possible D gene TRBD1, 6 bases. Germline assignment: CDR1 GTSNPN and CDR2 SVGIG (reference sequence). CDR3 length equals 13 residues. Deletions cut 2 bases from V and 8 bases from J, with 10 bases between.

The chain couples TRBV5-6 to TRBJ1-5; unclear D gene. Trimming took off 4 bases at V and 6 bases at J, with 8 bases between the two ends. Germline loops: CDR1 SGHDT, CDR2 YYEEEE. This CDR3 is built from 12 residues. CDR3 nucleotide sequence: TGTGCCAGCAGCCTGGACGGTCAGCCCCAGCATTTT. It yields the protein CASSLDGQPQHF.

The chain carries TRBV4-1 and TRBJ1-2; D is uncertain. The CDR3 totals 16 residues. Germline-derived CDR1 and CDR2 are MGHRA and YSYEKL. The V gene lost 4 bases and the J gene lost 0 bases, with 15 bases spanning the gap. CDR3 nucleotides: TGCGCCAGCAGCCCAAATGGCCCCGGAGCTAACTATGGCTACACCTTC. It yields the protein CASSPNGPGANYGYTF.

The J gene is TRBJ2-7, the V gene TRBV23-1, with a weak D call TRBD1 (6 bases). TRBV23-1 falls under the ORF class, with uncertain function. The CDR3 length is 16 residues. V lost 4 bases and J 2 bases, leaving 18 bases between the germline ends. The CDR3 DNA reads TGCGCCAGCAGTCGTCCCTACCGGGACACCACCTACGAGCAGTACTTC. Its translation: CASSRPYRDTTYEQYF.

The rearrangement links TRBV3-1 (or the pseudogene TRBV3-2) to TRBJ1-1; TRBD1 is a possible D gene (5 bases). Germline V CDR1 and CDR2: LGHDT, YNNKEL (reference sequence). The V and J ends lost 6 bases and 5 bases respectively, with 13 bases between them. The CDR3 has 13 amino acids. The CDR3 loop reads CASRGPMRTEAFF. The DNA for the CDR3 is TGTGCCAGCAGGGGGCCCATGAGGACTGAAGCTTTCTTT.

The chain carries TRBV28 and TRBJ1-2; 7 bases line up with TRBD1. V trimming: 3 bases; J trimming: 1 base; junction bases outside the gene matches: 8. CDR3 size: 16 residues. Germline V gene sequence: CDR1 MDHEN, CDR2 SYDVKM. The CDR3 protein is CASSLSPGQFNYGYTF. For the CDR3, the DNA is TGTGCCAGCAGTTTGTCCCCGGGACAGTTTAACTATGGCTACACCTTC.

The CDR3 loop is CASSPPQRNTEAFF. In DNA form, the CDR3 reads TGTGCCAGCAGTCCCCCACAGAGGAACACTGAAGCTTTCTTT. V is TRBV2 and J is TRBJ1-1; no definite D call. The CDR3 is 14 residues long. From germline, CDR1 is SNHLY and CDR2 FYNNEI. V lost 5 bases and J lost 1, with 11 bases in between. The full variable domain, rest sourced from reference TRBV2 and TRBJ1-1, is EPEVTQTPSHQVTQMGQEVILRCVPISNHLYFYWYRQILGQKVEFLVSFYNNEISEKSEIFDDQFSVERPDGSNFTLKIRSTKLEDSAMYFCASSPPQRNTEAFFGQGTRLTVV.

The CDR3 bases are TGTGCCAGCAGTGGGCTAGCGGGGGGCCGACGGGCCGGTAACGAGCAGTACTTC. This translates into CASSGLAGGRRAGNEQYF. The chain has TRBV6-2 or TRBV6-3 and TRBJ2-7, with 11 bases identical to TRBD2. Germline CDR1 is MNHEY and CDR2 is SVGEGT. The CDR3 spans 18 residues. V lost 5 bases to trimming and J lost 5 bases; unmatched junction nucleotides: 17.

The V and J genes are TRBV18 and TRBJ1-2; a possible D gene is TRBD1 (6 bases). V gave up 3 bases and J gave up 2 bases, with 10 bases separating them. CDR3 length: 14 residues. CDR1 is KGHSH and CDR2 is LQKENI in the germline V gene. The CDR3 spells CASSPVQGNYGYTF. For the CDR3, the DNA is TGTGCCAGCTCACCGGTTCAGGGGAACTATGGCTACACCTTC.

The CDR3 sequence is CASSIDGGGWVRTDTGELFF. The CDR3 region has the DNA TGTGCCAGTAGTATAGATGGCGGGGGATGGGTTCGGACTGACACCGGGGAGCTGTTTTTT. The chain uses TRBV19 and TRBJ2-2; 7 nucleotides line up with TRBD2. The CDR3 has 20 residues. Germline V gives CDR1 LNHDA, CDR2 SQIVND (reference sequence). The J segment lost 3 bases and the V segment lost 0 bases, leaving 16 bases of the junction unmatched.

The chain is built from TRBV18 and TRBJ1-5; 7 bases are a match to TRBD1. CDR3 length equals 13 residues. Losses at the gene ends were 6 bases for V and 6 bases for J; bases not matched to a gene: 5. The germline gives CDR1 KGHSH, CDR2 LQKENI. The CDR3, as DNA: TGTGCCAGCTCTCCATCAGGGGGTCAGCCCCAGCATTTT. Protein product: CASSPSGGQPQHF.

The V and J genes are TRBV7-6 and TRBJ2-1; weak D call: TRBD2 (5 bases). Germline V gene sequence: CDR1 SGHVS, CDR2 FNYEAQ. There are 13 residues in the CDR3. V lost 2 bases and J 8 bases, leaving 10 bases between the germline ends. The CDR3 DNA sequence: TGTGCCAGCAGCTTAAAGTCTAGCTATGAGCAGTTCTTC. Translated, it gives CASSLKSSYEQFF.

The J gene is TRBJ1-3, the V gene TRBV28; perhaps TRBD1 as D (5 bases). Germline V lookup: CDR1 MDHEN, CDR2 SYDVKM. The length of the CDR3 is 17 residues. The V and J ends lost 4 bases and 3 bases respectively, with 19 bases between them. The CDR3 DNA reads as TGTGCCAGCAGTTCCGCTGGAGGGACCTATCGTGGAAACACCATATATTTT. It translates to CASSSAGGTYRGNTIYF.

The chain carries TRBV2 and TRBJ2-1; 8 positions match TRBD1. Trimming at V came to 4 bases and at J to 0 bases, leaving 8 bases not matched to a gene. Germline CDR1 reads SNHLY; CDR2 reads FYNNEI. The CDR3 has 17 residues. CDR3 coding DNA: TGTGCCAGCAGTGGGACAGGGCTCGGGAGCTCCTACAATGAGCAGTTCTTC. Translation gives CASSGTGLGSSYNEQFF.